This record concerns one TCR beta chain sequence. Its antigen is unknown. TCRdb redid the calling of the reads with MiXCR, one entry per CDR3 protein. The sample carries 200,000 to 250,000 distinct CDR3 sequences, roughly 22% recorded once. The CDR3 runs 14 residues. Trimming at V came to 5 bases and at J to 7 bases, leaving 9 bases not matched to a gene. Germline V gene lookup returns CDR1 MNHGY and CDR2 SAAAGT. This sample stems from a study of T cell repertoires in cytomegalovirus infection. On the study more broadly: CMV infection together with matching HLA type was indicated by public TCR beta signatures.

Overall study findings and caveats: Cumulative frequency (of public TCR beta family members) identified carriers of CMV plus the relevant HLA. CMV-specific TCR beta clonotypes restricted by HLA-C were the ones dominating the ex vivo response.

The clonotype comes from a human donor in good health (CMV status not recorded). Some clones in this sample may be carry-over from other donors' samples. The chain has TRBV6-8 and TRBJ1-1; 8 bases agree with TRBD1. Sequencing used CD8+ T cells from PBMCs. The CDR3 reads CASSPDRGFLEAFF. The CDR3 DNA reads TGTGCCAGCAGTCCCGACAGGGGATTCCTTGAAGCTTTCTTT.